The T cell receptor beta chain described here comes from a study of CD8 T cells in Susac syndrome. Germline CDR1 MNHNY, CDR2 SVGAGI (reference sequence). The CDR3 totals 15 residues. Trimming took off 10 bases at V and 2 bases at J, with 18 bases between the two ends. A quantity of about 0.45 to 1 ug RNA underwent reverse transcription using random hexamers. Using its own MiXCR run on the immunoSEQ multiplex PCR reads, TCRdb lists one record per CDR3 protein. In the table there are approximately 270,000 distinct CDR3 sequences, roughly 93% of which are singletons. The clonotype was recovered from a human donor with multiple sclerosis. The sequenced sample consisted of CD4+ T cells from PBMCs. The chain joins TRBV6-6 to TRBJ1-3; D perhaps matches TRBD1 (5 bases). The CDR3 DNA follows: TGTGCCATTCAGACTCAGGGATATACTGGAAACACCATATATTTT. Its translation is CAIQTQGYTGNTIYF.